One T cell receptor (beta chain) is described in this entry. As defined, naive CD8 cells were CD45RO-negative and positively selected for CCR7, with terminally differentiated effector memory CD45RA+ cells excluded. Donors, without exception, were Caucasian adults residing in Nashville, Tennessee. The CDR3 sequence is 16 residues long. Germline V gene sequence: CDR1 SGHAT, CDR2 FQNNGV. V dropped 5 bases and J dropped 1; count of bases not matched to a gene: 6. Clones were read by immunoSEQ multiplex PCR, and TCRdb kept only the in-frame ones, dropping some. Of over 2,000,000 clones in the sample, roughly 93% were seen once. This sample was taken from a study of shared clonotypes between healthy human individuals.

The sample taken for sequencing was naive CD8+ T cells from PBMCs. This chain links TRBV11-2 with TRBJ2-5, with 11 bases aligning to TRBD2. The TCR was taken from a man aged 18 to 35 in good health. Some clones in this sample may be carry-over from other donors' samples. The CDR3 loop reads CASSPGLAGFQETQYF. The CDR3 DNA reads as TGTGCCAGCAGCCCCGGACTAGCGGGTTTCCAAGAGACCCAGTACTTC.